The rows below give T cell receptor beta chains drawn from one sample of a study of cytomegalovirus exposure and HLA in healthy donors. Data came from immunoSEQ multiplex PCR; TCRdb stores just in-frame clones and leaves some out. The sample contains about 120,000 clones, 78% of which appear only once. Sequenced: PBMCs. The receptor source for this set is a woman in her twenties or thirties in good health and CMV-seropositive. The CDR3 runs from the conserved cysteine through the conserved F or W. A D gene is named only where the DNA matches it firmly. A row's size may be missing; if present it is once, few, many or a size class.

DNA: TGTGCCAGCCCGAACAGGACCTATGAAGCTTTCTTT
CDR3: CASPNRTYEAFF
size: NA
D: NA
length: 12
J: TRBJ1-1
V: TRBV6-5

DNA: TGTGCCAGCAGTTCCATTCGACAGGGCGCAACTAATGAAAAACTGTTTTTT
CDR3: CASSSIRQGATNEKLFF
size: NA
D: TRBD1
length: 17
J: TRBJ1-4
V: TRBV28

DNA: TGTGCCAGCAGCCCCTGGGTTGCGGTTGGTTCACCCCTCCACTTT
CDR3: CASSPWVAVGSPLHF
size: NA
D: NA
length: 15
J: TRBJ1-6
V: TRBV7-2

DNA: TGTGCCAGCAGTTTTAGAGATTCACCCCTCCACTTT
CDR3: CASSFRDSPLHF
size: NA
D: NA
length: 12
J: TRBJ1-6
V: TRBV27

DNA: TGTGCCAGCAGCACCCGGACTAGCGAAAGCACAGATACGCAGTATTTT
CDR3: CASSTRTSESTDTQYF
size: NA
D: TRBD2
length: 16
J: TRBJ2-3
V: TRBV9

DNA: TGTGCCGGCAGTTATTCTGGCGGAGCTTTCTTT
CDR3: CAGSYSGGAFF
size: NA
D: NA
length: 11
J: TRBJ1-1
V: TRBV6-5

DNA: TGTGCCAGCAGTCCCTCTTCGGGGGTTCGTGGGCAGTACTTC
CDR3: CASSPSSGVRGQYF
size: NA
D: NA
length: 14
J: TRBJ2-7
V: TRBV27

DNA: TGTGCCAGCAGTTGGTCGGGGAACACTGAAGCTTTCTTT
CDR3: CASSWSGNTEAFF
size: NA
D: NA
length: 13
J: TRBJ1-1
V: TRBV6-5

DNA: TGTGCCAGCAGACCTAGCTACGGGGACTATCCCACAGATACGCAGTATTTT
CDR3: CASRPSYGDYPTDTQYF
size: NA
D: NA
length: 17
J: TRBJ2-3
V: TRBV21-1

DNA: TGTGCCTGGAGGAAGAGGACAGGGGGCCGGTCAGCCCAGCATTTT
CDR3: CAWRKRTGGRSAQHF
size: NA
D: TRBD1
length: 15
J: TRBJ1-5
V: TRBV30

DNA: TGCAGCGTTGACGTCTCAGCGCAAGAGACCCAGTACTTC
CDR3: CSVDVSAQETQYF
size: NA
D: NA
length: 13
J: TRBJ2-5
V: TRBV29-1

DNA: TGTGCCAGCAGCTTGGATGCGGATCTGATGAACACTGAAGCTTTCTTT
CDR3: CASSLDADLMNTEAFF
size: NA
D: NA
length: 16
J: TRBJ1-1
V: TRBV5-4

DNA: TGTGCCACGCTCAGGGGTGGGAATACAGATACGCAGTATTTT
CDR3: CATLRGGNTDTQYF
size: NA
D: NA
length: 14
J: TRBJ2-3
V: TRBV10-3

DNA: TGTGCCAGCAGTTTTCAAGGGGACGAGCAGTACTTC
CDR3: CASSFQGDEQYF
size: NA
D: NA
length: 12
J: TRBJ2-7
V: TRBV27

DNA: TGTGCCAGCAGCGGGGGGACAGGGGCCGCCGAGGAGCAGTACTTC
CDR3: CASSGGTGAAEEQYF
size: NA
D: TRBD1
length: 15
J: TRBJ2-7
V: TRBV9

DNA: TGCGCCAGCAGCCAAGTCGGCGGGGAGAGGGAGACCCAGTACTTC
CDR3: CASSQVGGERETQYF
size: once
D: NA
length: 15
J: TRBJ2-5
V: TRBV4-3

DNA: TGTGCCAGCAGCCCCCGACCTGGACACAGGGCCCAGTCCTACGAGCAGTACTTC
CDR3: CASSPRPGHRAQSYEQYF
size: NA
D: NA
length: 18
J: TRBJ2-7
V: TRBV14

DNA: TGTGCCAGCAGTTTTTCCGGGATCTTTAATTCACCCCTCCACTTT
CDR3: CASSFSGIFNSPLHF
size: NA
D: NA
length: 15
J: TRBJ1-6
V: TRBV27

DNA: TGTGCCAGCAATTTGCCTTACGAGCAGTACTTC
CDR3: CASNLPYEQYF
size: NA
D: NA
length: 11
J: TRBJ2-7
V: TRBV2

DNA: TGTGCCAGCAGCGAGACCACAGGTTATAATTCACCCCTCCACTTT
CDR3: CASSETTGYNSPLHF
size: NA
D: NA
length: 15
J: TRBJ1-6
V: TRBV7-9

DNA: TGTGCCAGCAGCTTCAAAACTAGCGGGGGGATATCCTACAATGAGCAGTTCTTC
CDR3: CASSFKTSGGISYNEQFF
size: NA
D: TRBD2
length: 18
J: TRBJ2-1
V: TRBV11-2

DNA: TGTGCCAGTAGCGTACAGGGGACTAGCAATCAGCCCCAGCATTTT
CDR3: CASSVQGTSNQPQHF
size: NA
D: TRBD1
length: 15
J: TRBJ1-5
V: TRBV19

DNA: TGCGCCAGCAGCCCGACGACCGGGGAAGCTTTCTTT
CDR3: CASSPTTGEAFF
size: NA
D: NA
length: 12
J: TRBJ1-1
V: TRBV5-1

DNA: TGTGCCAGCAGCTCCTTTAGGGACTTACGTTCGTCCTACGAGCAGTACTTC
CDR3: CASSSFRDLRSSYEQYF
size: few
D: NA
length: 17
J: TRBJ2-7
V: TRBV9

DNA: TGTGCCAGCAGCCTGACCCCGGAGAGGGACCAGTACTTC
CDR3: CASSLTPERDQYF
size: NA
D: NA
length: 13
J: TRBJ2-5
V: TRBV6-5

DNA: TGTGCCAGCAGCCGGAGGGGGGGATATACCGGGGAGCTGTTTTTT
CDR3: CASSRRGGYTGELFF
size: few
D: NA
length: 15
J: TRBJ2-2
V: TRBV5-6

DNA: TGCGCCAGCAGCCAAGAATCCGGGGGGGGGCTTTTGTATTTT
CDR3: CASSQESGGGLLYF
size: NA
D: TRBD2
length: 14
J: TRBJ2-3
V: TRBV4-1

DNA: TGTGCCAGCAGTTCGACAGGTGCGCCCCTTAATTCACCCCTCCACTTT
CDR3: CASSSTGAPLNSPLHF
size: NA
D: NA
length: 16
J: TRBJ1-6
V: TRBV28

DNA: TGCGCCAGCAGCTTGACAGGTACTCCGGACGCACCCCTCCACTTT
CDR3: CASSLTGTPDAPLHF
size: few
D: NA
length: 15
J: TRBJ1-6
V: TRBV5-1

DNA: TGTGCCAGCAGCGTAGTGTCCGTTTCAGATACGCAGTATTTT
CDR3: CASSVVSVSDTQYF
size: NA
D: NA
length: 14
J: TRBJ2-3
V: TRBV9

DNA: TGTGCCAGCAGCTTAGGGCAGGGGGCGCTTACCTTC
CDR3: CASSLGQGALTF
size: few
D: TRBD1
length: 12
J: TRBJ1-2
V: TRBV11-3

DNA: TGTGCCAGCAGCCTAACAGGGGTCAATAGTAATGCTGGAAACACCATATATTTT
CDR3: CASSLTGVNSNAGNTIYF
size: few
D: TRBD1
length: 18
J: TRBJ1-3
V: TRBV7-8

DNA: TGTGCCAGCCGAAGGCAGGGGGCGGCTAACACAGATACGCAGTATTTT
CDR3: CASRRQGAANTDTQYF
size: NA
D: TRBD1
length: 16
J: TRBJ2-3
V: TRBV4-2

DNA: TGTGCCAGCAGTGGAGCAGGCGGGGGGTTAAACATTCAGTACTTC
CDR3: CASSGAGGGLNIQYF
size: NA
D: TRBD2
length: 15
J: TRBJ2-4
V: TRBV6-1

DNA: TGTGCCAGCAGTCCCGTCAGTGGGACCCAGTACTTC
CDR3: CASSPVSGTQYF
size: NA
D: NA
length: 12
J: TRBJ2-5
V: TRBV27

DNA: TGTGCCAGCAGTTACGGCTTGAGCGGGGGTTACGAGCAGTACTTC
CDR3: CASSYGLSGGYEQYF
size: NA
D: TRBD2
length: 15
J: TRBJ2-7
V: TRBV6-5

DNA: TGCGCCAGCAGCCGAGTCCCAGGGGGCGCGGAGACCCAGTACTTC
CDR3: CASSRVPGGAETQYF
size: NA
D: TRBD1
length: 15
J: TRBJ2-5
V: TRBV4-3

DNA: TGTGCCAGCAGCCAATATTGGCTCAACTATGGCCACACCTTC
CDR3: CASSQYWLNYGHTF
size: NA
D: NA
length: 14
J: TRBJ1-2
V: TRBV14

DNA: TGTGCCAGCAGCGCCTGGACAGGGGGAGAGACCCAGTACTTC
CDR3: CASSAWTGGETQYF
size: NA
D: TRBD1
length: 14
J: TRBJ2-5
V: TRBV14

DNA: TGTGCCAGCAGCTTTCGGCCGGGGACAGGGGATGAAAAACTGTTTTTT
CDR3: CASSFRPGTGDEKLFF
size: NA
D: TRBD1
length: 16
J: TRBJ1-4
V: TRBV7-2

DNA: TGTGCCAGCAGTTTCATCAGGGGGCGGGATGAAAAACTGTTTTTT
CDR3: CASSFIRGRDEKLFF
size: few
D: TRBD1
length: 15
J: TRBJ1-4
V: TRBV27

DNA: TGTGCCAGCAACCCAAAAGGGGGTACCCACGAGCAGTACTTC
CDR3: CASNPKGGTHEQYF
size: few
D: NA
length: 14
J: TRBJ2-7
V: TRBV7-2

DNA: TGTGCCAGCAGCTTATATAGGGGGCCAACCGGGGAGCTGTTTTTT
CDR3: CASSLYRGPTGELFF
size: once
D: TRBD1
length: 15
J: TRBJ2-2
V: TRBV7-2

DNA: TGTGCCAGCAGTGCATACTATGGCTACACCTTC
CDR3: CASSAYYGYTF
size: NA
D: NA
length: 11
J: TRBJ1-2
V: TRBV2

DNA: TGTGCCAGCAGTATCCTCAGGGGGGCGTTGAACACTGAAGCTTTCTTT
CDR3: CASSILRGALNTEAFF
size: NA
D: TRBD1
length: 16
J: TRBJ1-1
V: TRBV7-9

DNA: TGTGCCAGCAGCGTCCCGGAGGGCGCGGGGGAGAGCACAGATACGCAGTATTTT
CDR3: CASSVPEGAGESTDTQYF
size: NA
D: TRBD2
length: 18
J: TRBJ2-3
V: TRBV9

DNA: TGTGCCAGCAGTTTAGGGACAGGGTACGCACCCCTCCACTTT
CDR3: CASSLGTGYAPLHF
size: NA
D: TRBD1
length: 14
J: TRBJ1-6
V: TRBV27

DNA: TGTGCCAGCAGCTGGGGGAAGGGGGGGCTCCAAAACATTCAGTACTTC
CDR3: CASSWGKGGLQNIQYF
size: NA
D: NA
length: 16
J: TRBJ2-4
V: TRBV5-6

DNA: TGTGCCAGCAGTTACCTGGGGGGGGAAAAACTGTTTTTT
CDR3: CASSYLGGEKLFF
size: NA
D: NA
length: 13
J: TRBJ1-4
V: TRBV6-5

DNA: TGTGCCAGCAGTGAGGGTAAAGGGGGCCAACTAGCCAAAAACATTCAGTACTTC
CDR3: CASSEGKGGQLAKNIQYF
size: NA
D: TRBD1
length: 18
J: TRBJ2-4
V: TRBV25-1

DNA: TGTGCCATCAGTGAGCCGGACTACAGGGGAGAGGGGAATGAGCAGTTCTTC
CDR3: CAISEPDYRGEGNEQFF
size: NA
D: NA
length: 17
J: TRBJ2-1
V: TRBV10-3

DNA: TGTGCCAGCAGCTTGGAGACAGGGAGGAGGAACTATGGCTACACCTTC
CDR3: CASSLETGRRNYGYTF
size: few
D: TRBD1
length: 16
J: TRBJ1-2
V: TRBV5-4

DNA: TGCGCCAGCAGCCACGGCCCTCTCGGGGGGGCCGCCGGGGAGCTGTTTTTT
CDR3: CASSHGPLGGAAGELFF
size: NA
D: TRBD2
length: 17
J: TRBJ2-2
V: TRBV4-3

DNA: TGTGCCAGCAGTTTATTGCCCACAGGGGGCAGGGGTGAAGCTTTCTTT
CDR3: CASSLLPTGGRGEAFF
size: few
D: TRBD1
length: 16
J: TRBJ1-1
V: TRBV28